Listed below are T cell receptor beta chains from one sample, sequenced in a study of CD8 T cells in ankylosing spondylitis. MiXCR, applied by TCRdb to the 5' RACE reads, yields one record per CDR3 protein. The table shows 700,000 or so distinct CDR3 sequences, with 15% to 20% occurring only once. The sample was blood, either unsorted or a sorted T cell fraction (not recorded which). The receptors come from a male donor with ankylosing spondylitis. Each CDR3 is given with its conserved first and last residue. Only some rows state a clone size, as once, few, many or a class for expanded clones.

clone_size v_call cdr3_aa
NA TRBV5-6 CASSSGAGGQPQHF
NA TRBV7-8 CASSFDEGAPQYF
few TRBV28 CASSLGGEEKLFF
few TRBV29-1 CSVGEGSYGYTF
few TRBV5-1 CASSLERETEAFF
NA TRBV4-2 CASSQDTSEDTQYF
NA TRBV2 CASSEGTGNSNQPQHF
few TRBV5-1 CASRQGLGDTEAFF
many TRBV3-1 CASSPTSGSTDTQYF
few TRBV6-1 CASSAAGDTRGYTF
NA TRBV7-9 CASSSPPGTLQETQYF
NA TRBV11-2 CASSLGDRDGNEQFF
NA TRBV3-1 CASSPLLGVETQYF
NA TRBV10-3 CAIRDSGNEQFF
few TRBV20-1 CSAKGQSSGNTIYF
many TRBV20-1 CSATRGQGSNQPQHF
NA TRBV6-2/TRBV6-3 CASSYRAISYEQYF
NA TRBV5-1 CASSLGLAGAGQPQHF
NA TRBV5-5 CASSPMVAYTDTQYF
once TRBV6-5 CASSSPGLAGVLGETQYF
few TRBV3-1 CASSQTAGALSRFF
few TRBV6-1 CASSPRQGAGYGYTF
NA TRBV7-9 CASSLAPGEAGELFF
NA TRBV12-3/TRBV12-4 CASSEAGELFF
NA TRBV3-1 CASSLFSSGELFF
NA TRBV9 CASSVSGVTDAQYF
few TRBV5-1 CASSLDRQTKTQYF
many TRBV12-3/TRBV12-4 CASSLIFPEAFF
NA TRBV7-9 CASSPSWGAETYEQYF
few TRBV19 CASSSGAGGTKQETQYF
few TRBV11-2 CASSQGGQGWDEQFF
few TRBV29-1 CSVEPPLAEETQYF
NA TRBV20-1 CSASGPLWYEQYF
NA TRBV12-3/TRBV12-4 CASSWGTRTGELFF
NA TRBV5-6 CASSPSGGITDTQYF
NA TRBV4-3 CASSQDFGGNEQFF
NA TRBV5-1 CASADLGLTGELFF
NA TRBV12-3/TRBV12-4 CASSPDPDRAYGYTF
few TRBV18 CASSPPNRGQFTDTQYF
few TRBV6-2/TRBV6-3 CASNDRDSRVIQYF
NA TRBV7-2 CASSLVLGDTQYF
few TRBV5-6 CASSIGGPGYTF
NA TRBV12-3/TRBV12-4 CASTSSGNPGNTIYF
NA TRBV12-3/TRBV12-4 CASSTPGLVNYNEQFF
once TRBV12-3/TRBV12-4 CASRRASLAGEWNEQFF
NA TRBV4-1 CASSQERGGTGELFF
NA TRBV6-2/TRBV6-3 CASSYRAGPYEQYF
few TRBV3-1 CASSLYFGGSDYEQYF
few TRBV11-2 CASSFAGSYGYTF
NA TRBV3-1 CASSQDWDRGKNTEAFF
NA TRBV4-1 CASSQDLPGLAEYEQYF
NA TRBV25-1 CASAGVVGIRDTQYF
few TRBV5-1 CASSLVGLAGASYNEQFF
NA TRBV7-8 CASSLGDREVNEQYF
NA TRBV28 CASSPVGQFYEQYF